This TCR beta chain was sequenced in a study of tumor and adjacent non-tumor tissue in lung cancer. On the study more broadly: The patients, around 10 men and a handful of women, were about 30 to 85 with stage I to III disease. Samples averaged about 3.8 million productive TCRbeta reads each.

Note on this clonotype: Its antigen is not identified. Relative to the germline gene, one junction end is altered; a read error may explain this.

Study-wide results and caveats: Top 100 clones took a larger repertoire share in normal lung. Patients with more diverse tumor TCRs had worse survival.

TCRbeta libraries were built with three rounds of nested PCR, modified from ARM-PCR. TCRdb re-derived calls from the multiplex PCR reads in MiXCR, one entry per CDR3 protein. This sample has 110,000 or so distinct CDR3 sequences, with roughly 77% found just once. Germline CDR1 and CDR2: SGHAT and FQDESV (reference sequence). This CDR3 has 17 residues. The template was RNA from unsorted bulk tissue. The sequence came from a woman aged 55-69 years with non-small cell lung cancer. This chain joins TRBV11-1 and TRBJ2-1; maybe TRBD2 (5 bases). The sample comprised lung tumor tissue. CDR3 in DNA: TGTGCCAGCAGTCGGGGTTTCGCAGTGAGTTCCTATAATGATCAGTTCTTC. It encodes CASSRGFAVSSYNDQFF.